These 23 T cell receptor beta chains originate from one sample sequenced in a study of human T cells and chemical hapten exposure (dated by TCRdb to 2020 to 2023). Library generation was performed with RACE. These reads were obtained on a NextSeq 500. TCRdb reprocessed the public reads (quality trimming at Q25 with fastp, clone calling with MiXCR) and kept in-frame beta chains. Every entry covers one CDR3 protein and lists the most common genes and DNA from its rows. The sample has 80,000 or so distinct CDR3 sequences on record, approximately 11% of them singletons. About 4.2% of the sample is held by the ten biggest clonotypes. The label giving this sample's time point can be read as: patch test 1, 2 weeks after DPC sensitization. In light of the paper, this sample's treatment or condition label describes: therapeutic diphenylcyclopropenone sensitization with weekly scalp DPC. Sequencing used whole blood, obtained in connection with sensitization to the hapten diphenylcyclopropenone (DPC). The receptor source for this set is a woman aged 50 to 60 with alopecia areata. Some clones in this sample may be carry-over from other donors' samples.

Note on this clonotype: A much larger clonotype is one base distant, so this may be a read error. The chain recombines TRBV7-9 with TRBJ1-1; 7 bases fit TRBD1. CDR1 is SEHNR and CDR2 is FQNEAQ in the germline V gene (reference sequence). V was clipped by 4 bases and J by 6 bases; unmatched bases: 11. The CDR3 sequence is 15 residues long. The CDR3 sequence: CASSSGIQGYSEAFF. In nucleotides, the CDR3 is TGTGCCAGCAGCTCCGGGATACAGGGGTACTCTGAAGCTTTCTTT.

The chain uses TRBV6-2 or TRBV6-3 and TRBJ1-6, with D perhaps TRBD1 (6 bases). Germline lookup yields CDR1 MNHEY and CDR2 SVGEGT. Trimming left V 9 bases short and J 7 bases short, with 19 bases between. The CDR3 is made up of 15 amino acids. For the CDR3, the DNA is TGTGCCAGTAATCTCAGGGGCCTCTCGAATTCACCCCTCCACTTT. Translated, it gives CASNLRGLSNSPLHF.

This clonotype came up a few times. The gene calls are TRBV29-1 and TRBJ1-4; D gene ambiguous. V was shortened by 7 bases and J by 7 bases, with 13 bases between the two germline ends. This CDR3 spans 12 amino acids. The germline CDR1 and CDR2 sequences are SQVTM and ANQGSEA. The DNA for the CDR3 is TGCAGCGCCCGGACCGGGAGTGAAAAACTGTTTTTT. It translates to CSARTGSEKLFF.

This clonotype was observed many times. J is TRBJ1-1 and V is TRBV30; no clear D gene. V lost 1 base, J lost 7 bases, and 10 bases lay in between. The V gene's germline CDR1 is GTSNPN and CDR2 SVGIG (reference sequence). The CDR3 consists of 12 residues. CDR3 amino acids: CAWSATPYEAFF. CDR3 coding DNA: TGTGCCTGGAGTGCCACTCCTTATGAAGCTTTCTTT.

This clonotype was observed a handful of times. This chain connects TRBV5-1 to TRBJ1-1; TRBD1 might be the D (6 bases). Trimming took 4 bases from V and 0 from J, leaving 16 bases between them. This CDR3 has 16 amino acids. CDR1 and CDR2 from the germline V gene are SGHRS and YFSETQ. The CDR3 loop reads CASSIYRQALNTEAFF. As DNA, the CDR3 is TGCGCCAGCAGCATTTATAGACAGGCGCTGAACACTGAAGCTTTCTTT. Using reference TRBV5-1 and TRBJ1-1 for the parts outside the CDR3, the full variable domain is KAGVTQTPRYLIKTRGQQVTLSCSPISGHRSVSWYQQTPGQGLQFLFEYFSETQRNKGNFPGRFSGRQFSNSRSEMNVSTLELGDSALYLCASSIYRQALNTEAFFGQGTRLTVV.

The chain is built from TRBV20-1 and TRBJ1-2, with unresolved D. V was trimmed by 2 bases and J by 4 bases, leaving 5 bases between them. Germline V lookup: CDR1 DFQATT, CDR2 SNEGSKA (reference sequence). The CDR3 consists of 11 residues. The DNA for the CDR3 is TGCAGTGCTAGATCTGGCTATGGCTACACCTTC. This codes for CSARSGYGYTF.

V is TRBV7-8 and J is TRBJ1-1, with unresolved D. The V gene lost 2 bases and the J gene lost 4 bases, with 14 bases spanning the gap. The CDR3 length is 15 residues. The germline CDR1 and CDR2 sequences are SGHVS and FQNEAQ. CDR3 sequence reads: CASSLTTVGRTEAFF. The CDR3 DNA is TGTGCCAGCAGCTTAACGACCGTAGGGCGCACTGAAGCTTTCTTT.

This clonotype was counted a few times. The J gene is TRBJ1-1, the V gene TRBV6-2 or TRBV6-3; D unclear. Germline values: CDR1 MNHEY, CDR2 SVGEGT. The CDR3 loop spans 11 amino acids. Trimming took off 0 bases at V and 10 bases at J, with 6 bases between the two ends. CDR3 coding DNA: TGTGCCAGCAGTTACTCGCTTGGAGCTTTCTTT. Translating it yields CASSYSLGAFF.

This clonotype is classed as medium-sized (0.01 to 0.1%). Here the CDR3 DNA reads TGTGCCAGCAGCTTAATCCTAGCGGGAGGGGATGAGCAGTTCTTC. Translation gives CASSLILAGGDEQFF. This sequence joins TRBV7-2 and TRBJ2-1; TRBD2 agrees at 12 bases. Germline V gene sequence: CDR1 SGHTA, CDR2 FQGNSA. Trimming removed 2 bases from V and 8 bases from J; junction bases left unmatched: 4. The CDR3 is 15 amino acids.

The sample holds many counts of this clonotype. The rearrangement joins TRBV11-1 to TRBJ1-1; a possible D gene is TRBD1 (6 bases). CDR1 and CDR2 (germline): SGHAT, FQDESV (reference sequence). The CDR3 has 15 amino acids. V shed 10 bases and J shed 1 base, with 19 bases lying between them. CDR3 bases: TGTGCCACCCGGGCAGGGGCCGCTCCGAACACTGAAGCTTTCTTT. Translating it yields CATRAGAAPNTEAFF.

This clonotype was seen a handful of times. The chain links TRBV28 to TRBJ1-5; D uncertain. In germline, CDR1 is MDHEN, CDR2 SYDVKM. The CDR3 runs 13 residues. The V end was cut by 5 bases, the J end by 4 bases, with 9 bases between. The CDR3 region is CASSDRRNQPQHF. The CDR3 DNA follows: TGTGCCAGCAGTGATAGACGGAATCAGCCCCAGCATTTT.

This clonotype was recorded at least ten times. This chain links TRBV29-1 with TRBJ2-7; 8 bases map to TRBD1. CDR3 length: 14 residues. The germline CDR1 and CDR2 sequences are SQVTM and ANQGSEA. Losses at the gene ends were 6 bases for V and 3 bases for J; bases not matched to a gene: 10. CDR3 sequence: CSVRRQGPGYEQYF. The CDR3 bases are TGCAGCGTCCGACGACAGGGGCCTGGCTACGAGCAGTACTTC.

CDR3 bases: TGTGCCAGCAGCGCCACCGGGACAGGTTCCTACGAGCAGTACTTC. Its translation is CASSATGTGSYEQYF. This sequence joins TRBV9 and TRBJ2-7; 8 bases match TRBD1. The germline CDR1 and CDR2 sequences are SGDLS and YYNGEE. This CDR3 region has 15 residues. Trimming cost V 3 bases and J 1 base; bases outside gene matches: 6.

This chain links TRBV28 with TRBJ2-7; D possibly matches TRBD1 or TRBD2 (5 bases each). This CDR3 is built from 14 residues. Germline CDR1 MDHEN, CDR2 SYDVKM. The V gene lost 6 bases and the J gene lost 2 bases, with 14 bases spanning the gap. CDR3: CASRSPGQAYEQYF. The CDR3, as DNA: TGTGCCAGCAGGAGCCCGGGGCAAGCCTACGAGCAGTACTTC.

The V call is TRBV30, the J call TRBJ1-6; D is perhaps TRBD1 (6 bases). This CDR3 comprises 15 residues. The ends were cut back, 2 bases at V and 7 bases at J, with 15 bases in the middle. The germline CDR1 and CDR2 sequences are GTSNPN and SVGIG (reference sequence). The CDR3 here is CAWSPQGSGNSPLHF. The CDR3 bases are TGTGCCTGGAGTCCACAGGGTTCTGGGAATTCACCCCTCCACTTT.

The chain joins TRBV28 to TRBJ1-2, with D possibly being TRBD1 (5 bases). With 3 bases removed from V and 4 bases from J, the gap between germline ends came to 12 bases. Germline CDR1 reads MDHEN; CDR2 reads SYDVKM. The CDR3 covers 14 residues. CDR3 in DNA: TGTGCCAGCAGTTTCGCAGGGAATAGCTATGGCTACACCTTC. This sequence encodes CASSFAGNSYGYTF.

J is TRBJ2-1 and V is TRBV21-1; TRBD2 is the table's D call, not checked against the DNA. TRBV21-1 is listed as a pseudogene. The CDR3 has 16 amino acids. The CDR3 protein is CASTEGRGGQSNEQFF. In nucleotides, the CDR3 is TGTGCCAGCACCGAAGGTCGGGGGGGCCAATCCAATGAGCAGTTCTTC.

This clonotype was found a few times. The chain carries TRBV2 and TRBJ2-2; D is unclear. V lost 3 bases and J 0 bases, leaving 5 bases between the germline ends. This CDR3 is built from 14 residues. The germline V gene has CDR1 SNHLY and CDR2 FYNNEI. The CDR3 nucleotides read TGTGCCAGCAGTGATAGGACGAACACCGGGGAGCTGTTTTTT. Protein product: CASSDRTNTGELFF.

This clonotype was counted at least ten times. V and J are TRBV15 and TRBJ2-1; possible D gene TRBD1, 5 bases. CDR1 and CDR2 (germline): LNHNV, YYDKDF (reference sequence). The V end lost 1 base, the J end lost 8 bases, and 12 bases lay between the germline ends. This CDR3 has 14 residues. The DNA for the CDR3 is TGTGCCACCAGCAGAGGTACAGGTCGCTATGAGCAGTTCTTC. It encodes CATSRGTGRYEQFF.

V and J are TRBV20-1 and TRBJ2-6; no clear D. The CDR3 is 15 amino acids. V dropped 6 bases and J dropped 0 bases, with 12 bases sitting between them. Germline lookup yields CDR1 DFQATT and CDR2 SNEGSKA (reference sequence). CDR3 amino acids: CSASYSGSGANVLTF. The CDR3, as DNA: TGCAGTGCAAGCTATTCTGGCTCTGGGGCCAACGTCCTGACTTTC.

This clonotype was recorded a few times. CDR3 DNA: TGCGCCAGCAGCTTGGTAAGGGGGGGAAACACTGAAGCTTTCTTT. Translated, it gives CASSLVRGGNTEAFF. This sequence joins TRBV5-1 and TRBJ1-1; possible D gene TRBD1, 6 bases. The CDR3 spans 15 residues. V gave up 0 bases and J gave up 2 bases, with 11 bases separating them. Germline CDR1 and CDR2: SGHRS and YFSETQ.

This chain uses TRBV7-6 with TRBJ2-7; D is possibly TRBD1 or TRBD2 (5 bases each). Germline CDR1 reads SGHVS; CDR2 reads FNYEAQ. V lost 5 bases, J lost 2 bases, and 19 bases lay in between. CDR3 length: 16 residues. This chain's CDR3 is CASSPYRTGVTYEQYF. The CDR3 coding sequence is TGTGCCAGCAGCCCCTACAGGACTGGAGTTACCTACGAGCAGTACTTC.

In this sample, this clonotype turned up many times. A junction end diverges from the germline sequence, so it may reflect a read error. This sequence joins TRBV7-7 and TRBJ2-4, with TRBD2 as a possible D gene (6 bases). CDR1 SSHAT and CDR2 FNYEAQ come from the germline V gene (reference sequence). This CDR3 has 15 residues. CDR3: CASSLADPDGNIQYF. CDR3 nucleotides: TGTGCTAGCAGCTTAGCGGACCCTGACGGGAACATTCAGTACTTC. The complete variable domain, with remaining parts taken from reference TRBV7-7 and TRBJ2-4, reads GAGVSQSPRYKVTKRGQDVTLRCDPISSHATLYWYQQALGQGPEFLTYFNYEAQPDKSGLPSDRFSAERPEGSISTLTIQRTEQRDSAMYRCASSLADPDGNIQYFGAGTRLSVL.